This record looks at one T cell receptor beta chain sequence and its context. The antigen it recognizes is unknown. In total, roughly 710 healthy bone marrow donors made up the cohort. At the time of sampling, every cohort member was nominally healthy, though immune exposures that went unrecorded were likely present. The donor tested CMV seronegative and was one of the 352 seronegative cohort members. Every donor gave a peripheral blood sample, and the peripheral blood mononuclear cells from that sample were used for TCR beta sequencing. Genomic DNA extraction from the blood cell samples was performed with the Qiagen DNeasy Blood Extraction Kit. This specimen belongs to a study of cytomegalovirus exposure and HLA in healthy donors (dated by TCRdb to between 2016 and 2019). Study-level background: According to an earlier analysis of around 600 of the donors, about 180 million T cells yielded 90 million to 140 million unique TCR beta sequences and about 300 Gb of sequence data. An early release covering roughly 580 HLA-typed donors comprised about 320 gigabases of sequencing data and around 80 million unique TCR sequences. Of the roughly 410 genotyped donors, roughly 76% were placed in the genetic ancestry cluster associated with self-reported Caucasian donors. The study aimed to test whether cataloging public T cell receptors could reveal signatures of past pathogen exposure. The study profiled the T cell repertoires of fewer than 850 subjects by immunosequencing and related them to cytomegalovirus serostatus. Besides the first cohort of hundreds of subjects, a separate validation cohort made up of 120 or so different subjects was used. High-throughput TCR immunosequencing, statistical association of individual TCRs with disease status, and machine learning were combined to predict cytomegalovirus infection status. A later analysis re-examined previously published TCR beta repertoires from more than 600 donors and added high-resolution HLA genotyping to investigate patterns of TCR occurrence. The later analysis used no new phenotypic data to find candidate immune exposures, relying instead on TCR beta sequences and their occurrence across donors. To decide whether each TCR beta V gene segment behaved as functional or pseudogenic, an earlier analysis of fewer than 750 of the donors relied on high-throughput TCR beta sequencing. Donor age, sex, ethnicity and CMV serostatus were collected together with the repertoire data. A later genetic analysis used genome-wide SNP genotypes for about 65% of the 666 donors, treating that subset as a discovery cohort. Every repertoire in the discovery cohort had been generated on one and the same sequencing platform. HLA typing covered class I and class II loci at four-digit resolution. The number of typed donors differed by locus: roughly 620-640 for A, B, C, DRB1 and DQB1; 500 to 550 for DQA1; approximately 600 for DPA1; and approximately 450 for DPB1. Several DR-DQ haplotypes were treated as single units for association and clustering because of strong linkage in the cohort. Among a few hundred genotyped donors of the cohort, an average of around 240,000 unique TCR beta nucleotide sequences were sequenced per donor, roughly 20% of them non-productive.

To prepare the library, the immunoSEQ multiplex PCR assay was applied. For the multiplex PCR, a mixture combining 60 forward primers for TCR Vbeta segments and 13 reverse primers for TCR Jbeta segments was used. A multiplex PCR assay on genomic DNA amplified the CDR3 region of rearranged TCR beta genes. Amplified TCR beta libraries were sequenced as 87-base-pair reads on the Illumina HiSeq System. As for the original processing: A later analysis tallied 75 million to 95 million unique TCR beta chains across the roughly 610 repertoires, and some 10 million of those chains were shared by two or more donors. A nearest-neighbor algorithm error-corrected the raw reads and collapsed the reads into unique sequences, merging closely related sequences to remove PCR and sequencing errors. V, D and J gene segments were assigned by aligning CDR3 sequences to IMGT reference sequences. Each retained sequence needed at least a six-nucleotide match to both a V gene segment and a J gene segment. A rearrangement was called productive if the CDR3 had no stop codons and remained in frame with V and J, and every other rearrangement was called non-productive. Following IMGT convention, CDR3 was defined as the stretch from the second conserved V-encoded cysteine up to the conserved J-encoded phenylalanine. In an earlier analysis of 500 to 650 of the donors, sequences lacking an unambiguous match to a single V gene segment were excluded. In an earlier analysis of a few hundred of the donors, a V segment was called functional when productive rearrangements were above 56.7%, and segregating when the standard deviation between donors exceeded 5%. A statistical classification framework was developed to diagnose cytomegalovirus status using the catalog of TCR beta chain sequences. A later analysis assigned V and J genes by comparing TCR nucleotide sequences with IMGT/GENE-DB human TR gene sequences. Using the TCRdist pipeline, a later analysis assigned CDR3 sequences along with most-parsimonious VDJ recombination scenarios. In a later analysis, every TCR beta chain was defined by the combination of its CDR3 amino acid sequence and its V-gene family, and reads without a unique V-gene family were dropped. In a later analysis, a few hundred highly shared, low-generation-probability nucleotide sequences were removed to address suspected cross-contamination and a sequencing artifact. In a later analysis, a clonal expansion index for each public chain was calculated from normalized within-repertoire ranks of inferred template counts. A later analysis computed generation probabilities with a VDJ recombination model fitted to out-of-frame rearrangements, and checked the results against IGoR. In a later analysis, hypergeometric tests were used to score TCR-TCR, TCR-HLA and TCR-CMV co-occurrence, with a repertoire-size bias correction applied to TCR pairs. In a later analysis, false discovery rates were estimated by permuting HLA or CMV assignments 20 times. A later analysis grouped co-occurring TCRs with DBSCAN, adding TCRdist sequence similarity when clustering within HLA-allele-positive subsets. Repertoires with fewer than 30,000 or more than 120,000 public chains were left out of co-occurrence clustering, as were about 5 repertoires with anomalous nucleotide sharing. In TCRdb, the immuneACCESS table is reduced to in-frame sequences with V and J assigned. These tables do not hold every clone; where another copy was compared, an unresolved V gene accounts for under half, and the others remain unexplained. V and J calls and clone size are copied from that table; D and trimming were computed from the DNA. The sample's own table lists roughly 120,000 clones. Less than 3% of the sample comes from the top ten.

The CDR3 numbers 15 residues from cysteine through phenylalanine. Here the CDR3 DNA is all that survives: 45 bases in frame from base 1. The germline V gene encodes CDR1 LGHNA and CDR2 YSLEER. V is clipped by 0 bases and J by 12 bases, and the sequence between their germline boundaries is 18 bases long. Beyond this particular receptor, the publication reports: Because counts were too low, roughly 17 rarely observed V segments, including chromosome 9 orphons, were left out of the earlier analysis of about 500 of the donors. Linkage disequilibrium might explain the correlated functional status among segregating V segments, but an unknown experimental factor could not be excluded. In vitro tests confirmed that three of the cytomegalovirus-associated TCR beta chains recognize cytomegalovirus antigens. This cohort had only TCR beta chains sequenced, and the lack of alpha or paired-chain data limited which features could be detected. The authors suggested that the approach could potentially be extended to other disease states and immunological phenotypes. The study listed 150 to 200 TCR beta chains as associated with cytomegalovirus. According to a later analysis, parvovirus B19, influenza, CMV and Epstein-Barr virus appeared linked to several top co-occurrence clusters. A cluster of highly shared sequence variants was judged likely to be a technical artifact of the sequencing pipeline. A later analysis associated 16,951 TCR beta sequences with specific HLA alleles at a false discovery rate of 0.05. An association between a missense DCLRE1C variant and V-gene and J-gene trimming of TCR beta chains was found in a later genetic analysis and replicated in an independent cohort. Some IMGT-functional V segments, including TRBV6-2 and TRBV6-3, could not be distinguished by the 87-base-pair reads and were therefore excluded. Broadly in line with IMGT annotations, most TCR beta V segments showed up in productive rearrangements about 87% or about 30% of the time in an earlier analysis of several hundred of the donors. Strong co-occurrence of HLA alleles, especially DR and DQ, made assigning TCR associations to individual alleles difficult. The classifier was reported to diagnose cytomegalovirus status with high specificity and sensitivity in both the original and validation cohorts. The presence/absence analyses assumed that sequencing depth was roughly uniform across donors, and that assumption may not be true. According to a later analysis, most CMV-associated TCR beta chains appeared to be HLA-restricted, and the HLA associations seemed to be driven largely by CMV exposure. A further reported finding was that TCR beta sequences accurately predicted the HLA-A and HLA-B alleles for most subjects in the first cohort. Compared with the roughly 710-donor mean, donors in an Asian-associated ancestry cluster had fewer N-insertions in productive TCRs, according to a later genetic analysis. CMV serostatus was the only immune exposure information available for the cohort. Because HLA typing was missing for some donors at each locus, association tests included only the typed subset. Most TCR sequences were seen in very few donors, while some public TCRs were found in many individuals. According to a later analysis, TCR association rates differed among HLA loci, with DRB1 alleles showing the most associated TCRs and HLA-C alleles showing the fewest. In a later analysis, HLA-associated TCR beta chains were found to be more clonally expanded and to have lower generation probabilities than equally common non-associated chains.

This clonotype was obtained from a man aged 25-40 years in good health and CMV-seronegative. Source material: PBMCs. Rearrangement joined TRBV4-3 to TRBJ2-1; the D region possibly corresponds to TRBD1 (6 bases align). Here the CDR3 is given as CASSQDFGRGRRQFF. Here is the DNA: TGCGCCAGCAGCCAAGATTTTGGCAGGGGAAGGAGGCAGTTCTTC.